The next 17 T cell receptor beta chains were all read from a single sample in a study of CD8 T cells in Susac syndrome. RNA amounts of roughly 0.5 to 1 ug underwent reverse transcription with random hexamers. TCRdb ran MiXCR on the immunoSEQ multiplex PCR reads and lists one entry per CDR3 protein. The table shows about 77,000 distinct CDR3 sequences, with 93% occurring only once. The specimen was CD4+ T cells from PBMCs. These TCRs come from a human donor with Susac syndrome.

The gene calls are TRBV6-4 and TRBJ2-6; TRBD1 is a possible D gene (5 bases). Looked up from germline, CDR1 is MRHNA and CDR2 is SNTAGT. The V end was cut by 6 bases, the J end by 2 bases, with 8 bases between. This CDR3 contains 14 residues. CDR3 nucleotides: TGTGCCAGCAGCAGGGTTGCTGGGGCCAACGTCCTGACTTTC. This codes for CASSRVAGANVLTF.

The rearrangement uses TRBV7-3 and TRBJ2-4, with D possibly matching TRBD2 (5 bases). CDR3 size: 19 residues. Germline lookup yields CDR1 SGHTA and CDR2 FQGTGA. V was shortened by 8 bases and J by 0 bases, with 26 bases between the two germline ends. The CDR3 coding sequence is TGTGCCAGCGTCTGGAGTTTAGCGCGACCTTACCTAGCCAAAAACATTCAGTACTTC. Translated, it gives CASVWSLARPYLAKNIQYF.

V usage is TRBV5-1 and J usage is TRBJ2-1, with 7 positions matching TRBD1. Unmatched junction bases numbered 5, after V lost 4 bases and J lost 7 bases. This CDR3 spans 13 amino acids. The germline V gene has CDR1 SGHRS and CDR2 YFSETQ. The CDR3 region is CASSPQGRNEQFF. CDR3 DNA sequence: TGCGCCAGCAGCCCACAGGGGCGGAATGAGCAGTTCTTC.

This chain connects TRBV19 to TRBJ2-7; 8 bases are shared with TRBD2. Germline V gene lookup returns CDR1 LNHDA and CDR2 SQIVND (reference sequence). Trimming cost V 10 bases and J 2 bases; bases outside gene matches: 7. This CDR3 is built from 13 residues. This CDR3 reads CATKAGATYEQYF. The CDR3 nucleotides are TGTGCCACTAAAGCGGGGGCGACCTACGAGCAGTACTTC.

This chain connects TRBV6-5 to TRBJ2-3, with no clear D. The CDR3 sequence is 14 residues long. Trimming cost V 6 bases and J 6 bases, with 16 bases left between them. CDR1 and CDR2 (germline): MNHEY, SVGAGI. CDR3 bases: TGTGCCAGCAGCTTAACGGCCAGCTCGGATACGCAGTATTTT. As protein: CASSLTASSDTQYF.

This clonotype was recorded only once. The chain joins TRBV5-4 to TRBJ2-3; no firm D call. The V end was cut by 6 bases, the J end by 3 bases, with 11 bases between. This CDR3 spans 13 amino acids. Germline assignment: CDR1 SGHNT and CDR2 YYREEE (reference sequence). As DNA, the CDR3 is TGTGCCAGCACCCTGGTAGGGACAGATACGCAGTATTTT. It is translated as CASTLVGTDTQYF.

The rearrangement links TRBV9 to TRBJ2-7; no clear D gene. The germline V and J ends were trimmed by 0 bases and 0 bases, with 7 bases remaining between them. Germline assignment: CDR1 SGDLS and CDR2 YYNGEE. This CDR3 is built from 14 residues. The CDR3 DNA sequence: TGTGCCAGCAGCGTAGGTGGCAGCTCCTACGAGCAGTACTTC. It yields the protein CASSVGGSSYEQYF.

The chain recombines TRBV23-1 with TRBJ1-2; D might be TRBD1 (5 bases). TRBV23-1 is noted as an ORF with a role that remains uncertain. The CDR3 runs to 16 residues. V shed 0 bases and J shed 1 base, with 12 bases lying between them. CDR3 loop: CASSQSSDKDNYGYTF. The DNA for the CDR3 is TGCGCCAGCAGTCAATCCTCGGACAAGGATAACTATGGCTACACCTTC.

The genes are TRBV27 and TRBJ2-7, with 8 bases lining up with TRBD1. The junction had 5 bases not matched to a gene; V was cut back by 9 bases and J by 1 base. CDR3 length equals 13 residues. Germline-derived CDR1 and CDR2 are MNHEY and SMNVEV (reference sequence). DNA for the CDR3: TGTGCCAGTTCGACAGGGGCGTCCTACGAGCAGTACTTC. It encodes CASSTGASYEQYF.

This chain joins TRBV9 and TRBJ2-1; D is uncertain. The germline gives CDR1 SGDLS, CDR2 YYNGEE. Trimming removed 2 bases from V and 8 bases from J, with 17 bases in between. CDR3 size: 15 residues. The CDR3 coding sequence is TGTGCCAGCAGCGTGTTCGGTATCATTTGGGATGAGCAGTTCTTC. It translates to CASSVFGIIWDEQFF.

The V call is TRBV12-3 or TRBV12-4, the J call TRBJ1-1; possible D gene TRBD1, 6 bases. V lost 5 bases, J lost 0 bases, and 13 bases lay in between. This CDR3 comprises 15 residues. The DNA for the CDR3 is TGTGCCAGCAGTCCCAAGGGGGTATTGAACACTGAAGCTTTCTTT. Its protein product is CASSPKGVLNTEAFF.

This clonotype was observed a single time. The J gene is TRBJ1-1, the V gene TRBV27; D remains unclear. This CDR3 is built from 13 residues. CDR1 is MNHEY and CDR2 is SMNVEV in the germline V gene (reference sequence). Deletions cut 3 bases from V and 0 bases from J, with 5 bases between. The CDR3 reads CASSFEMNTEAFF. The CDR3 nucleotides are TGTGCCAGCAGTTTCGAAATGAACACTGAAGCTTTCTTT.

The chain has TRBV3-1 and TRBJ2-5; the match to TRBD1 covers 7 bases. Looked up from germline, CDR1 is LGHDT and CDR2 is YNNKEL (reference sequence). The ends lost 4 bases at V and 1 base at J; junction bases unmatched: 3. The CDR3 is 14 residues long. The DNA for the CDR3 is TGTGCCAGCAGCCCCGAGGGGGCCCAAGAGACCCAGTACTTC. Translating it yields CASSPEGAQETQYF.

The rearrangement uses TRBV20-1 and TRBJ1-4; D is undetermined. CDR1 DFQATT and CDR2 SNEGSKA come from the germline V gene (reference sequence). Between the trimmed V and J ends, which lost 0 bases and 8 bases, there was a span of 13 bases. This CDR3 region has 14 residues. Here the CDR3 reads CSAREGGFKEKLFF. CDR3 bases: TGCAGTGCTAGAGAAGGAGGGTTCAAAGAAAAACTGTTTTTT.

This sequence joins TRBV27 and TRBJ1-1; 8 bases are shared with TRBD1. V dropped 4 bases and J dropped 5; count of bases not matched to a gene: 9. Germline V lookup: CDR1 MNHEY, CDR2 SMNVEV (reference sequence). The CDR3 totals 15 residues. Written as DNA, the CDR3 is TGTGCCAGCAGTTACTCAGGGGGCTTGGGAACTGAAGCTTTCTTT. It specifies CASSYSGGLGTEAFF.

The V call is TRBV5-1, the J call TRBJ1-3, with D unresolved. The CDR3 length is 15 residues. Germline V gene data show CDR1 as SGHRS and CDR2 as YFSETQ. V lost 0 bases and J 4 bases, leaving 11 bases between the germline ends. The CDR3 spells CASSLDSGPGNTIYF. The CDR3 DNA follows: TGCGCCAGCAGCTTGGACTCAGGCCCCGGAAACACCATATATTTT.

The CDR3 DNA reads as TGTGCCATCAGTGAGGTGGGCTACGAGCAGTACTTC. This sequence encodes CAISEVGYEQYF. V gene TRBV10-3 combines with J gene TRBJ2-7, with D hard to call. CDR3 size: 12 residues. Trimming cost V 2 bases and J 3 bases, with 5 bases left between them. CDR1 and CDR2 (germline): ENHRY, SYGVKD.